Below, 5 T cell receptor beta chains from the same sample are listed, as sequenced in a study of post-analysis software for immune sequencing data. These receptors have no known antigen. Study conclusions and caveats: Five or six TRBV segments, TRBV5-6, TRBV5-1 and TRBV20-1 among them, were found more frequent in patients than controls.

The TCR beta cDNA libraries carried unique molecular identifiers. TCRdb redid the calling of the PCR reads with MiXCR, one entry per CDR3 protein. The sample consists of about half a million distinct CDR3 sequences, 30% to 40% of them appearing once. Input material: blood. These receptors were taken from a girl younger than 18 with multiple sclerosis.

The chain recombines TRBV19 with TRBJ2-3, with 10 bases that match TRBD2. Germline V gene sequence: CDR1 LNHDA, CDR2 SQIVND (reference sequence). Germline trimming cut 3 bases from V and 10 bases from J; bases unmatched to any gene: 7. This CDR3 is built from 14 residues. CDR3 protein: CASSITSGALAQYF. The CDR3 DNA reads as TGTGCCAGTAGTATTACTAGCGGGGCGTTGGCGCAGTATTTT.

This clonotype has just a few counts. V gene TRBV5-1 combines with J gene TRBJ1-2, with 7 positions matching TRBD1. CDR1 and CDR2 from the germline V gene are SGHRS and YFSETQ. CDR3 length equals 13 residues. The V segment lost 4 bases and the J segment 8 bases; nucleotides outside the gene matches: 8. CDR3 bases: TGCGCCAGCAGCCACAGGGGCCCAGGCGGCTACACCTTC. Translating it yields CASSHRGPGGYTF. Combining the CDR3 with reference TRBV5-1 and TRBJ1-2 gives the whole variable domain KAGVTQTPRYLIKTRGQQVTLSCSPISGHRSVSWYQQTPGQGLQFLFEYFSETQRNKGNFPGRFSGRQFSNSRSEMNVSTLELGDSALYLCASSHRGPGGYTFGSGTRLTVV.

The chain combines TRBV5-1 with TRBJ2-5; 9 bases are shared with TRBD2. Germline V gene data show CDR1 as SGHRS and CDR2 as YFSETQ. This CDR3 region has 20 residues. Losses at the gene ends were 0 bases for V and 2 bases for J; bases not matched to a gene: 17. As DNA, the CDR3 is TGCGCCAGCAGCTTGGTGGTTAGCGGGGGATCCCTAACATCTCAAGAGACCCAGTACTTC. Translation gives CASSLVVSGGSLTSQETQYF. Full variable domain (missing parts from reference TRBV5-1 and TRBJ2-5): KAGVTQTPRYLIKTRGQQVTLSCSPISGHRSVSWYQQTPGQGLQFLFEYFSETQRNKGNFPGRFSGRQFSNSRSEMNVSTLELGDSALYLCASSLVVSGGSLTSQETQYFGPGTRLLVL.

The chain recombines TRBV21-1 with TRBJ1-4; the DNA was not compared with TRBD1, the D call given in the table. TRBV21-1 is flagged as a pseudogene. This CDR3 spans 13 amino acids. In nucleotides, the CDR3 is TGTGCCAGCAGCAAAAGGGGGGACAGCAAACTGTTTTTT. It is translated as CASSKRGDSKLFF.

The chain carries TRBV4-2 and TRBJ2-5; D not certain. Trimming took 0 bases from V and 5 from J, leaving 16 bases between them. From germline, CDR1 is LGHNA and CDR2 YNFKEQ. The CDR3 sequence is 16 residues long. CDR3 loop: CASSQDPLLASETQYF. In DNA, the CDR3 is TGTGCCAGCAGCCAAGACCCCTTATTGGCGTCGGAGACCCAGTACTTC.